One sample yielded the 3 T cell receptor beta chains listed below, sequenced in a study of lymphopenia after photon versus proton radiotherapy. Here immunoSEQ multiplex PCR was the method, and the copy in TCRdb shows in-frame clones only, minus some. The table includes approximately 45,000 clones, 65% to 90% detected once. Material: peripheral blood, obtained from a patient treated with photon-based radiotherapy. All receptors derive from a man in his forties with gastric cancer.

The DNA for the CDR3 is TGTGCCAGCAGTGGCCGCGGGGGAGGTTGGGAAAAACTGTTTTTT. Translated: CASSGRGGGWEKLFF. This rearrangement joins TRBV6-1 to TRBJ1-4; D is possibly TRBD1 (5 bases). Germline assignment: CDR1 MNHNS and CDR2 SASEGT. V gave up 4 bases and J gave up 8 bases, with 17 bases separating them. CDR3 size: 15 residues.

In this sample, this clone turned up a few times. This chain links TRBV18 with TRBJ2-5; D not certain. Germline V gene lookup returns CDR1 KGHSH and CDR2 LQKENI. With 3 bases removed from V and 1 base from J, the gap between germline ends came to 12 bases. The CDR3 covers 15 residues. In nucleotides, the CDR3 is TGTGCCAGCTCACCGGACCTCACCGTCCAAGAGACCCAGTACTTC. Translated, it gives CASSPDLTVQETQYF.

The rearrangement uses TRBV7-8 and TRBJ1-3; a weak D match, TRBD1 (6 bases). The V end lost 5 bases, the J end lost 4 bases, and 15 bases lay between the germline ends. Germline V gene lookup returns CDR1 SGHVS and CDR2 FQNEAQ. This CDR3 is 15 amino acids long. The CDR3 bases are TGTGCCAGCAGCCAAGAACAGGGAGCAGGAAACACCATATATTTT. As protein: CASSQEQGAGNTIYF.